Here is one T cell receptor beta chain with its context. What it binds is unknown. These data originate in a study of monozygotic twins with inflammatory bowel disease. General observations from the study: Inverse Simpson values showed less TCRbeta diversity in IBD patients than in their healthy co-twins.

TCRdb re-called the 5' RACE reads; every CDR3 protein appears as one record, without DNA. The sample table includes approximately 400,000 distinct CDR3 sequences. Germline V gene data show CDR1 as MDHEN and CDR2 as SYDVKM. The CDR3 is 14 residues long. Sequenced input: blood. This chain joins TRBV28 and TRBJ2-7. The source of this sequence is a human donor with ulcerative colitis or Crohn's disease, or a healthy co-twin of an affected twin (not recorded which). CDR3 sequence reads: CASWKTGRIYEQYF.